This passage covers 27 T cell receptor beta chains from one sample sequenced in a study of blood T cell repertoires in COVID-19. Clones were read by immunoSEQ multiplex PCR, and TCRdb kept only the in-frame ones, dropping some. The sample lists roughly 400,000 clones; 90% were seen once. The sample was PBMCs or T cells enriched from blood (not recorded which). The receptors shown here come from a man between 18 and 35 years old who had recovered from COVID-19.

The V and J genes are TRBV10-3 and TRBJ1-2, with TRBD1 matching 9 bases. V shed 6 bases, J shed 4 bases, and the junction held 3 bases outside the gene matches. The CDR3 is made up of 13 amino acids. CDR1 is ENHRY and CDR2 is SYGVKD in the germline V gene. CDR3 bases: TGTGCCATCAGGATACAGGGGGCCTATGGCTACACCTTC. Translation gives CAIRIQGAYGYTF.

This clone was seen only a few times. The rearrangement joins TRBV6-4 to TRBJ2-2; 11 bases map to TRBD2. The CDR3 consists of 17 residues. J gave up 5 bases and V 0 bases, and 5 bases lay outside the gene matches. Germline CDR1 MRHNA, CDR2 SNTAGT. CDR3 DNA sequence: TGTGCCAGCAGTGACTCCACTAGCGGGAGCGAAACCGGGGAGCTGTTTTTT. This translates into CASSDSTSGSETGELFF.

The chain combines TRBV24-1 with TRBJ1-1, with TRBD1 as a possible D gene (5 bases). With 0 bases removed from V and 10 bases from J, the gap between germline ends came to 14 bases. There are 14 residues in the CDR3. CDR1 is KGHDR and CDR2 is SFDVKD in the germline V gene. CDR3 protein: CATSDLYVGAGAFF. CDR3 nucleotides: TGTGCCACCAGTGATTTGTATGTAGGGGCTGGAGCTTTCTTT.

V and J are TRBV5-1 and TRBJ1-4; no clear D. Germline V gene sequence: CDR1 SGHRS, CDR2 YFSETQ. Between the trimmed V and J ends, which lost 3 bases and 0 bases, there was a span of 12 bases. This CDR3 contains 16 residues. CDR3 DNA sequence: TGCGCCAGCAGCTCCGGTGTTGGAGCAACTAATGAAAAACTGTTTTTT. It translates to CASSSGVGATNEKLFF.

The rearrangement uses TRBV5-1 and TRBJ2-2; TRBD2 matches 7 bases. The CDR3 runs 18 residues. Per the germline V gene, CDR1 is SGHRS and CDR2 is YFSETQ. Trimming removed 0 bases from V and 1 base from J; junction bases left unmatched: 9. CDR3 in amino acids: CASSLGLRVAGNTGELFF. In DNA form, the CDR3 reads TGCGCCAGCAGCTTGGGTCTGCGGGTAGCGGGGAACACCGGGGAGCTGTTTTTT.

This clone was detected only once. V usage is TRBV27 and J usage is TRBJ2-1; D is possibly TRBD2 (5 bases). Between the trimmed V and J ends, which lost 5 bases and 9 bases, there was a span of 14 bases. Germline-derived CDR1 and CDR2 are MNHEY and SMNVEV (reference sequence). The CDR3 consists of 13 residues. The CDR3 coding sequence is TGTGCCAGCAGTATCACCCTAGCCGGTGAGCAGTTCTTC. It yields the protein CASSITLAGEQFF.

The chain recombines TRBV28 with TRBJ1-1, with D hard to call. The CDR3 is made up of 15 amino acids. Germline CDR1 is MDHEN and CDR2 is SYDVKM. V dropped 4 bases and J dropped 1 base, with 13 bases sitting between them. The CDR3 reads CASSSPGGKNTEAFF. The CDR3 DNA is TGTGCCAGCAGTTCCCCGGGAGGGAAGAACACTGAAGCTTTCTTT.

The chain has TRBV11-3 and TRBJ1-1; D perhaps matches TRBD1 (6 bases). V lost 1 base and J lost 11, with 11 bases in between. Germline V gene data show CDR1 as SGHNT and CDR2 as YENEEA. The CDR3 runs 12 residues. CDR3 DNA: TGTGCCAGCAGCTTAGGGGCAGGGGCGGCTTTCTTT. This translates into CASSLGAGAAFF.

This chain links TRBV15 with TRBJ1-5; no definite D call. Per germline, CDR1 LNHNV and CDR2 YYDKDF (reference sequence). Trimming removed 5 bases from V and 5 bases from J, with 7 bases in between. The CDR3 is made up of 12 amino acids. The DNA for the CDR3 is TGTGCCACCAGCGTATCAGATCAGCCCCAGCATTTT. Its translation is CATSVSDQPQHF.

The chain combines TRBV15 with TRBJ2-1, with 9 bases that match TRBD1. Germline CDR1 reads LNHNV; CDR2 reads YYDKDF (reference sequence). This CDR3 has 14 amino acids. With V trimmed by 5 bases and J by 9 bases, 8 bases remained unmatched. As DNA, the CDR3 is TGTGCCACCAGCGCGACAGGGGGTTCGGGTGAGCAGTTCTTC. Its protein product is CATSATGGSGEQFF.

This chain links TRBV11-2 with TRBJ2-2, with 7 bases aligning to TRBD1. J was trimmed by 7 bases and V by 6 bases; bases with no gene match: 11. CDR3 length: 15 residues. Germline lookup yields CDR1 SGHAT and CDR2 FQNNGV. The CDR3 loop reads CASRIAGGFGGELFF. Here the CDR3 DNA reads TGTGCCAGCAGGATTGCAGGGGGTTTCGGCGGGGAGCTGTTTTTT.

This rearrangement joins TRBV4-1 to TRBJ1-4; 7 bases line up with TRBD1. CDR1 and CDR2 from the germline V gene are MGHRA and YSYEKL. The ends lost 4 bases at V and 8 bases at J; junction bases unmatched: 7. This CDR3 is 14 amino acids long. For the CDR3, the DNA is TGCGCCAGCAGCCGACCGGGACAGAACGAAAAACTGTTTTTT. Translating gives CASSRPGQNEKLFF.

V and J are TRBV5-1 and TRBJ2-2, with TRBD2 matching 7 bases. The junction had 10 bases not matched to a gene; V was cut back by 4 bases and J by 4 bases. The V gene's germline CDR1 is SGHRS and CDR2 YFSETQ. This CDR3 has 16 residues. The CDR3 DNA reads as TGCGCCAGCAGCCCTAGTGGGCTAGCGGTCACCGGGGAGCTGTTTTTT. This gives the protein CASSPSGLAVTGELFF.

This clone was seen just once. The chain has TRBV2 and TRBJ1-6, with D perhaps matching TRBD1 (6 bases). Trimming took 5 bases from V and 7 from J, leaving 12 bases between them. The germline V gene encodes CDR1 SNHLY and CDR2 FYNNEI. The CDR3 totals 14 residues. CDR3 loop: CASSIKQGNSPLHF. The CDR3 DNA sequence: TGTGCCAGCAGTATTAAACAGGGCAATTCACCCCTCCACTTT.

This clone was picked up one time. This rearrangement joins TRBV18 to TRBJ2-3; the match to TRBD2 covers 12 bases. The CDR3 is 15 amino acids. V was clipped by 3 bases and J by 4 bases; unmatched bases: 2. The germline CDR1 and CDR2 sequences are KGHSH and LQKENI. The CDR3 DNA reads as TGTGCCAGCTCACCCTCTAGCGGGAGGGCAGATACGCAGTATTTT. Protein: CASSPSSGRADTQYF.

The chain joins TRBV2 to TRBJ1-2; no clear D gene. Germline V gene sequence: CDR1 SNHLY, CDR2 FYNNEI. The CDR3 is 13 residues long. V lost 6 bases and J lost 3, with 11 bases in between. In nucleotides, the CDR3 is TGTGCCAGCAGGGTCGCCTCGGACTATGGCTACACCTTC. Its protein is CASRVASDYGYTF.

V gene TRBV5-1 combines with J gene TRBJ2-2, with D perhaps matching TRBD1 (5 bases). Trimming took off 3 bases at V and 9 bases at J, with 12 bases between the two ends. The CDR3 sequence is 13 residues long. The germline gives CDR1 SGHRS, CDR2 YFSETQ. The CDR3 sequence is CASSSTQGWELFF. CDR3 in DNA: TGCGCCAGCAGCTCTACCCAGGGTTGGGAGCTGTTTTTT.

The rearrangement uses TRBV12-3 or TRBV12-4 and TRBJ2-7, with D possibly matching TRBD2 (5 bases). The CDR3 totals 13 residues. V dropped 3 bases and J dropped 6 bases, with 12 bases sitting between them. DNA of the CDR3: TGTGCCAGCAGTTTGAGGGTAACTCTCGAGCAGTACTTC. Translation: CASSLRVTLEQYF.

This clone was counted between two and nine times. This sequence joins TRBV18 and TRBJ2-3; 11 bases map to TRBD2. CDR1 is KGHSH, CDR2 LQKENI, per germline. CDR3 length: 19 residues. The ends lost 0 bases at V and 2 bases at J; junction bases unmatched: 10. The CDR3 coding sequence is TGTGCCAGCTCACCACCGGAGAGATTAGCGGGGGGGCCCACAGATACGCAGTATTTT. This gives the protein CASSPPERLAGGPTDTQYF. Supplemented by reference TRBV18 and TRBJ2-3, the full variable domain reads NAGVMQNPRHLVRRRGQEARLRCSPMKGHSHVYWYRQLPEEGLKFMVYLQKENIIDESGMPKERFSAEFPKEGPSILRIQQVVRGDSAAYFCASSPPERLAGGPTDTQYFGPGTRLTVL.

The CDR3: CASSLEGFAGELFF. CDR3 bases: TGCGCCAGCAGCTTGGAGGGGTTCGCCGGGGAGCTGTTTTTT. The rearrangement joins TRBV5-1 to TRBJ2-2, with TRBD1 as a possible D gene (5 bases). V lost 0 bases and J 6 bases, leaving 9 bases between the germline ends. Germline V gene data show CDR1 as SGHRS and CDR2 as YFSETQ. The CDR3 sequence is 14 residues long.

The chain combines TRBV30 with TRBJ1-1, with 7 bases matching TRBD1. Germline V gene lookup returns CDR1 GTSNPN and CDR2 SVGIG (reference sequence). The CDR3 consists of 14 residues. The V gene end was trimmed by 1 base and the J gene end by 4 bases; junction bases not matched to a gene: 6. CDR3 loop: CAWSAGQPGTEAFF. CDR3 nucleotide sequence: TGTGCCTGGAGTGCGGGACAGCCGGGCACTGAAGCTTTCTTT. The full variable domain, with the rest looked up from reference TRBV30 and TRBJ1-1, is SQTIHQWPATLVQPVGSPLSLECTVEGTSNPNLYWYRQAAGRGLQLLFYSVGIGQISSEVPQNLSASRPQDRQFILSSKKLLLSDSGFYLCAWSAGQPGTEAFFGQGTRLTVV.

The chain combines TRBV5-1 with TRBJ2-2, with a weak D call TRBD1 (5 bases). This CDR3 spans 14 amino acids. In germline, CDR1 is SGHRS, CDR2 YFSETQ. V lost 5 bases and J 0 bases, leaving 8 bases between the germline ends. As DNA, the CDR3 is TGCGCCAGCAGTACAGGCTCGAACACCGGGGAGCTGTTTTTT. Amino acid sequence: CASSTGSNTGELFF.

The V call is TRBV14, the J call TRBJ2-5; TRBD2 aligns across 11 bases. The germline V gene encodes CDR1 SGHDN and CDR2 FVKESK. J gave up 9 bases and V 0 bases, and 6 bases lay outside the gene matches. This CDR3 contains 15 residues. For the CDR3, the DNA is TGTGCCAGCAGCCAAGAGGCTAGCGGGAGGTCGGCCCAGTACTTC. Its translation is CASSQEASGRSAQYF.

The gene calls are TRBV5-5 and TRBJ1-6; D uncertain. Trimming took off 5 bases at V and 9 bases at J, with 15 bases between the two ends. The CDR3 extends over 14 amino acids. Germline CDR1 SGHKS, CDR2 YYEKEE (reference sequence). In nucleotides, the CDR3 is TGTGCCAGCAGACACCGGCCTAGGATTTCACCCCTCCACTTT. Its translation is CASRHRPRISPLHF.

This sequence joins TRBV7-9 and TRBJ1-1; unclear D gene. The germline CDR1 and CDR2 sequences are SEHNR and FQNEAQ (reference sequence). The V gene lost 3 bases and the J gene lost 2 bases, with 7 bases spanning the gap. There are 13 residues in the CDR3. Written as DNA, the CDR3 is TGTGCCAGCAGCTTCAACAGAAACACTGAAGCTTTCTTT. Translation gives CASSFNRNTEAFF.

The chain carries TRBV18 and TRBJ2-3; 7 bases align to TRBD1. This CDR3 spans 14 amino acids. CDR1 is KGHSH and CDR2 is LQKENI in the germline V gene. The V and J ends lost 3 bases and 5 bases, in that order; junction bases with no gene match: 5. The CDR3 bases are TGTGCCAGCTCACCGAGACAGGGTGTAGATACGCAGTATTTT. Translation gives CASSPRQGVDTQYF.

This chain links TRBV5-5 with TRBJ1-5, with D maybe TRBD1 (5 bases). V was cut by 4 bases and J by 10 bases, with 12 bases left in between. Germline values: CDR1 SGHKS, CDR2 YYEKEE (reference sequence). The CDR3 covers 12 residues. The CDR3 DNA follows: TGTGCCAGCAGCGGGGCTTCGGGCCCCCAGCATTTT. Translated: CASSGASGPQHF.